Listed here are 10 T cell receptor beta chains from one sample, sequenced in a study of identifying expanded T cells in peripheral blood. Only in-frame clones appear in the TCRdb table, and some are missing; sequencing was by immunoSEQ multiplex PCR. The data contain some 97,000 clones, about 87% of them singletons. The sequenced sample consisted of blood. The receptors come from a person aged 18 to 75 in good health.

The chain joins TRBV28 to TRBJ1-2, with D perhaps matching TRBD1 (6 bases). The CDR3 is made up of 13 amino acids. V was shortened by 3 bases and J by 4 bases, with 9 bases between the two germline ends. Germline lookup yields CDR1 MDHEN and CDR2 SYDVKM. The CDR3 here is CASSLGGSYGYTF. In DNA, the CDR3 is TGTGCCAGCAGTTTGGGGGGCAGCTATGGCTACACCTTC.

V is TRBV18 and J is TRBJ2-1, with a weak D call TRBD2 (5 bases). Trimming shortened V by 6 bases and J by 12 bases, and 18 bases separated the two germline ends. The CDR3 extends over 13 amino acids. From germline, CDR1 is KGHSH and CDR2 LQKENI. The CDR3 loop is CASSPEIGIGQFF. In DNA, the CDR3 is TGTGCCAGCTCCCCAGAGATCGGGATCGGGCAGTTCTTC.

This chain uses TRBV5-4 with TRBJ2-5; possibly TRBD2 for D (5 bases). Germline CDR1 SGHNT, CDR2 YYREEE (reference sequence). The V end was cut by 0 bases, the J end by 1 base, with 10 bases between. CDR3 length: 15 amino acids. In DNA, the CDR3 is TGTGCCAGCAGCTTGGGACCCGAGGGCCAAGAGACCCAGTACTTC. It is translated as CASSLGPEGQETQYF.

This rearrangement joins TRBV27 to TRBJ1-1; D remains ambiguous. This CDR3 is built from 15 residues. Trimming pared 2 bases from V and 2 bases from J, leaving 12 bases between. Looked up from germline, CDR1 is MNHEY and CDR2 is SMNVEV (reference sequence). The CDR3 coding sequence is TGTGCCAGCAGTTTAGAATGGGCTGCAAACACTGAAGCTTTCTTT. Residues: CASSLEWAANTEAFF.

This clone showed up just once. The chain recombines TRBV6-5 with TRBJ2-7; 7 positions agree with TRBD1. CDR3 length equals 13 residues. CDR1 MNHEY and CDR2 SVGAGI come from the germline V gene. V lost 6 bases to trimming and J lost 2 bases; unmatched junction nucleotides: 4. In nucleotides, the CDR3 is TGTGCCAGCAGACCGACAGGGACCTACGAGCAGTACTTC. It translates to CASRPTGTYEQYF.

The J gene is TRBJ2-3, the V gene TRBV5-4; 7 nucleotides align to TRBD2. This CDR3 has 16 amino acids. Germline CDR1 SGHNT, CDR2 YYREEE (reference sequence). Unmatched junction bases numbered 10, after V lost 4 bases and J lost 2 bases. CDR3 loop: CASSQRLARDTDTQYF. The CDR3 DNA reads as TGTGCCAGCAGCCAAAGACTAGCCCGCGACACAGATACGCAGTATTTT.

The genes are TRBV29-1 and TRBJ1-2; weak D call: TRBD1 (5 bases). CDR3 length: 14 amino acids. The V end was cut by 7 bases, the J end by 3 bases, with 18 bases between. Germline V gene lookup returns CDR1 SQVTM and CDR2 ANQGSEA. Here the CDR3 reads CSGRDPTMDYGYTF. CDR3 DNA: TGCAGCGGCCGGGACCCCACAATGGACTATGGCTACACCTTC.

CDR3 coding DNA: TGTGCCAGCAGCCGTGGACAGGAGCCATTTCTCTATGGCTACACCTTC. Translation: CASSRGQEPFLYGYTF. The chain carries TRBV7-9 and TRBJ1-2; 7 nucleotides align to TRBD1. The CDR3 covers 16 residues. The germline CDR1 and CDR2 sequences are SEHNR and FQNEAQ (reference sequence). J gave up 4 bases and V 5 bases, and 13 bases lay outside the gene matches. The whole variable domain, filled in from reference TRBV7-9 and TRBJ1-2, reads DTGVSQNPRHKITKRGQNVTFRCDPISEHNRLYWYRQTLGQGPEFLTYFQNEAQLEKSRLLSDRFSAERPKGSFSTLEIQRTEQGDSAMYLCASSRGQEPFLYGYTFGSGTRLTVV.

The chain is built from TRBV30 and TRBJ1-1, with 7 bases aligning to TRBD1. Germline V gives CDR1 GTSNPN, CDR2 SVGIG (reference sequence). V was pared by 1 base and J by 6 bases, with 8 bases of the junction left unmatched. The CDR3 contains 14 residues. The CDR3 loop reads CAWSEGGGGSEAFF. The DNA of the CDR3 is TGTGCCTGGAGTGAAGGAGGGGGCGGGTCTGAAGCTTTCTTT.

The J gene is TRBJ1-1, the V gene TRBV7-8, with D uncertain. V was cut by 3 bases and J by 0 bases, with 14 bases left in between. The CDR3 contains 16 residues. Germline V gene lookup returns CDR1 SGHVS and CDR2 FQNEAQ. CDR3 residues: CASSLGIDLMNTEAFF. As DNA, the CDR3 is TGTGCCAGCAGCTTGGGGATCGACTTAATGAACACTGAAGCTTTCTTT.